This T cell receptor (beta chain) was profiled in a study of blood T cell repertoires in COVID-19. Study as a whole: COVID-19 samples from acute and convalescent phases originated in the United States, Italy and Spain. From T cells, B-cell-depleted T cells, or PBMCs came the material, which was cDNA or gDNA.

Original handling: Reference gene primer amplification in the assay estimated nucleated cell counts. Profiled with immunoSEQ multiplex PCR; TCRdb holds only in-frame clones, not every one. For V, J and clone size, that table is used; D and trimming come from the DNA. The sample consists of fewer than 350,000 clones, approximately 87% of them appearing once. The junction had 10 bases not matched to a gene; V was cut back by 5 bases and J by 2 bases. In germline, CDR1 is LNHDA, CDR2 SQIVND (reference sequence). This CDR3 comprises 18 residues. The V and J genes are TRBV19 and TRBJ2-6; TRBD1 agrees at 9 bases. The TCR comes from a woman aged 25 to 45 with COVID-19, enrolled during active disease. Sample: peripheral blood. CDR3 sequence (DNA): TGTGCCAGTAGTCTCGGACAGGGGTGGACTCCTGGGGCCAACGTCCTGACTTTC. As protein: CASSLGQGWTPGANVLTF.